These 21 T cell receptor beta chains were sequenced from one sample in a study of T cell repertoires in cytomegalovirus infection. MiXCR was run by TCRdb on the reads, yielding one entry per CDR3 protein. The data contain around 900,000 distinct CDR3 sequences, approximately 31% of them singletons. Antigens of these TCRs are unknown. This material consisted of cultured CD8+ T cells from PBMCs, taken from culture after CMV antigen stimulation. The receptors were sampled from a human donor in good health (CMV status not recorded). Some clones in this sample may be carry-over from other donors' samples.

V gene TRBV10-3 combines with J gene TRBJ2-1, with D unresolved. CDR3 length equals 14 residues. Germline-derived CDR1 and CDR2 are ENHRY and SYGVKD. CDR3 DNA sequence: TGTGCTCTCGGGCGGAAAGAACCTCGCAATGAGCAGTTCTTC. It translates to CALGRKEPRNEQFF.

This clonotype appeared a few times. This chain's CDR3 is CATARKGTGFRTDTQYF. For the CDR3, the DNA is TGTGCCACCGCCCGGAAAGGGACTGGCTTTCGCACAGATACGCAGTATTTT. This chain joins TRBV19 and TRBJ2-3; a weak D match, TRBD2 (6 bases). The V end was cut by 10 bases, the J end by 1 base, with 24 bases between. Germline CDR1 reads LNHDA; CDR2 reads SQIVND (reference sequence). CDR3 size: 17 residues.

This clonotype was found a few times. This chain links TRBV25-1 with TRBJ1-3, with D unclear. Germline CDR1 MGHDK, CDR2 SYGVNS. The CDR3 totals 15 residues. Trimming took off 0 bases at V and 0 bases at J, with 6 bases between the two ends. This CDR3 is CASSEYFLSGNTIYF. CDR3 DNA: TGTGCCAGCAGTGAATATTTCCTCTCTGGAAACACCATATATTTT.

Turning to this clonotype: The junction does not match germline at one end; this may be a read error. The DNA of the CDR3 is TGTGCCAACTCACCCTTATCCGAGTTCGGAGCTTTCTTT. As protein: CANSPLSEFGAFF. This chain links TRBV18 with TRBJ1-1; D gene unclear. The CDR3 runs to 13 residues. CDR1 is KGHSH and CDR2 is LQKENI in the germline V gene.

This clonotype was found many times. The rearrangement uses TRBV7-2 and TRBJ2-7, with TRBD1 as a possible D gene (6 bases). Germline loops: CDR1 SGHTA, CDR2 FQGNSA. V was cut by 4 bases and J by 6 bases, with 13 bases left in between. This CDR3 contains 13 residues. For the CDR3, the DNA is TGTGCCAGCAGCTCCACAGGGCTCCGCGAGCAGTACGTC. Protein: CASSSTGLREQYV.

This chain uses TRBV12-3 or TRBV12-4 with TRBJ2-7, with TRBD1 matching over 8 bases. With V trimmed by 2 bases and J by 3 bases, 6 bases remained unmatched. The length of the CDR3 is 15 residues. Written as DNA, the CDR3 is TGTGCCAGCAGTTTAACCCAGGGGGCCTACTACGAGCAGTACGTC. This translates into CASSLTQGAYYEQYV.

This chain connects TRBV27 to TRBJ1-5; D is unclear. The germline CDR1 and CDR2 sequences are MNHEY and SMNVEV (reference sequence). The CDR3 consists of 14 residues. V was shortened by 5 bases and J by 8 bases, with 16 bases between the two germline ends. For the CDR3, the DNA is TGTGCCAGCAGTCCCAACGGACCCTTAAAGCCCCAGCATTTT. It encodes CASSPNGPLKPQHF.

The CDR3 here is CATTGMVTGELFF. The DNA for the CDR3 is TGTGCCACGACAGGGATGGTCACCGGGGAGCTGTTTTTT. The chain links TRBV6-2 or TRBV6-3 to TRBJ2-2; TRBD1 aligns across 7 bases. Trimming cost V 10 bases and J 4 bases; bases outside gene matches: 6. Germline V gene sequence: CDR1 MNHEY, CDR2 SVGEGT. This CDR3 has 13 amino acids.

The gene calls are TRBV7-6 and TRBJ1-2; D uncertain. Trimming removed 5 bases from V and 4 bases from J, with 17 bases in between. The germline V gene has CDR1 SGHVS and CDR2 FNYEAQ. The CDR3 is made up of 15 amino acids. The CDR3 DNA reads as TGTGCCAGCAGCCCCCCGGGAGAATGGGGCTATGGCTACACCTTC. Amino acid sequence: CASSPPGEWGYGYTF.

This clonotype has only a few counts. The chain links TRBV6-1 to TRBJ2-3; TRBD2 matches 10 bases. Germline CDR1 MNHNS, CDR2 SASEGT. The CDR3 totals 16 residues. The ends lost 8 bases at V and 3 bases at J; junction bases unmatched: 11. CDR3 region: CASGSGGAFRTDTQYF. The DNA of the CDR3 is TGTGCCAGCGGGAGCGGGGGGGCCTTTAGGACAGATACGCAGTATTTT.

The chain links TRBV14 to TRBJ2-7; a possible D gene is TRBD2 (5 bases). V was trimmed by 2 bases and J by 2 bases, leaving 10 bases between them. This CDR3 comprises 14 residues. CDR1 SGHDN and CDR2 FVKESK come from the germline V gene. CDR3 nucleotides: TGTGCCAGCAGCCAATTCGAGGGCGCCTACGAGCAGTACTTC. It codes for CASSQFEGAYEQYF.

This clonotype occurred a few times. V is TRBV6-2 or TRBV6-3 and J is TRBJ2-7, with a tentative D call TRBD2 (5 bases). V was cut by 8 bases and J by 3 bases, with 17 bases left in between. In germline, CDR1 is MNHEY, CDR2 SVGEGT. The CDR3 is made up of 14 amino acids. The CDR3 spells CASSPGNLGYEQYV. The CDR3 nucleotides are TGTGCCAGCTCCCCGGGGAATCTCGGCTACGAGCAGTACGTC.

This clonotype was counted only a few times. The rearrangement joins TRBV27 to TRBJ2-7; TRBD1 matches 7 bases. In germline, CDR1 is MNHEY, CDR2 SMNVEV (reference sequence). The V segment lost 0 bases and the J segment 2 bases; nucleotides outside the gene matches: 7. The CDR3 extends over 16 amino acids. For the CDR3, the DNA is TGTGCCAGCAGTTTATCTGGGACAGCTAATGCCTACGAGCAGTACTTC. Its translation is CASSLSGTANAYEQYF.

The chain is built from TRBV6-2 or TRBV6-3 and TRBJ2-1; 7 bases map to TRBD2. J lost 0 bases, V lost 6 bases, and 11 bases had no gene match. Germline V lookup: CDR1 MNHEY, CDR2 SVGEGT. The CDR3 totals 17 residues. Here the CDR3 reads CASSPRPSGPSYNEQFF. The CDR3 DNA reads as TGTGCCAGCAGCCCAAGGCCTAGCGGTCCCTCCTACAATGAGCAGTTCTTC.

The J gene is TRBJ2-3, the V gene TRBV14; 9 nucleotides line up with TRBD1. The CDR3 length is 14 residues. Trimming at V came to 4 bases and at J to 4 bases, leaving 3 bases not matched to a gene. CDR1 SGHDN and CDR2 FVKESK come from the germline V gene. CDR3 DNA: TGTGCCAGCAGCCGGACAGGGGTGGCAGATACGCAGTATTTT. Its translation is CASSRTGVADTQYF.

This clonotype was detected a few times. The rearrangement joins TRBV7-2 to TRBJ1-5; D not certain. V lost 4 bases, J lost 7 bases, and 17 bases lay in between. From germline, CDR1 is SGHTA and CDR2 FQGNSA. The CDR3 spans 15 residues. This CDR3 is CASSYPGEESQPQHF. Here the CDR3 DNA reads TGTGCCAGCAGCTACCCCGGTGAGGAGTCACAGCCCCAGCATTTT.

This clonotype was found many times. The chain carries TRBV4-1 and TRBJ1-1; 7 nucleotides align to TRBD1. The J segment lost 7 bases and the V segment lost 0 bases, leaving 5 bases of the junction unmatched. This CDR3 comprises 14 residues. Germline V gives CDR1 MGHRA, CDR2 YSYEKL. CDR3 amino acids: CASSQETGPFEAFF. The DNA for the CDR3 is TGCGCCAGCAGCCAAGAGACAGGGCCGTTTGAAGCTTTCTTT.

The gene calls are TRBV4-1 and TRBJ2-2; D call uncertain. CDR1 and CDR2 from the germline V gene are MGHRA and YSYEKL. The CDR3 has 11 amino acids. V lost 5 bases and J 7 bases, leaving 5 bases between the germline ends. The CDR3 region is CASSTIGELFF. CDR3 in DNA: TGCGCCAGCAGCACCATCGGGGAGCTGTTTTTT.

This chain connects TRBV28 to TRBJ2-3, with D maybe TRBD1 (5 bases). Germline V gives CDR1 MDHEN, CDR2 SYDVKM. The CDR3 length is 17 residues. Trimming took off 2 bases at V and 2 bases at J, with 17 bases between the two ends. The CDR3: CASSLNLGLGTTDTQYF. The CDR3 DNA reads as TGTGCCAGCAGTTTAAATCTGGGGCTGGGCACCACAGATACGCAGTATTTT. The whole variable domain, filled in from reference TRBV28 and TRBJ2-3, reads DVKVTQSSRYLVKRTGEKVFLECVQDMDHENMFWYRQDPGLGLRLIYFSYDVKMKEKGDIPEGYSVSREKKERFSLILESASTNQTSMYLCASSLNLGLGTTDTQYFGPGTRLTVL.

The V and J genes are TRBV5-8 and TRBJ1-1; D is unclear. V was pared by 4 bases and J by 11 bases, with 15 bases between. This CDR3 is 12 amino acids long. Germline V gene lookup returns CDR1 SGHTS and CDR2 YDEGEE. The CDR3 reads CASSLHTLGAFF. The CDR3, as DNA: TGTGCCAGCAGCCTGCACACCCTGGGGGCTTTCTTT.

The CDR3 here is CASSQRGGYNNEQFF. The CDR3 coding sequence is TGTGCCAGCAGCCAGCGGGGGGGATATAACAATGAGCAGTTCTTC. The V call is TRBV14, the J call TRBJ2-1; 9 bases are shared with TRBD2. Losses at the gene ends were 3 bases for V and 5 bases for J; bases not matched to a gene: 5. CDR3 length equals 15 residues. Germline loops: CDR1 SGHDN, CDR2 FVKESK.